This T cell receptor beta chain was captured in a study of T cell responses to AZD1222 COVID-19 vaccine. Per the germline V gene, CDR1 is SGHRS and CDR2 is YFSETQ. The CDR3 extends over 16 amino acids. V lost 0 bases to trimming and J lost 2 bases; unmatched junction nucleotides: 5. General study points: Spike-specific TCR breadth rose after two AZD1222 doses, and depth rose as well. Recipients of AZD1222 seropositive at baseline numbered only 6 or 7.

This table comes from immunoSEQ multiplex PCR, and its TCRdb copy is limited to in-frame clones, with some not included. There are 100,000 to 120,000 clones in the sample; less than 95% occur only once, and over 6.5% lies in the top ten. As to this clone: Its specificity is unknown.

Material: peripheral blood, obtained on day 0 of AZD1222 vaccination. The V call is TRBV5-1, the J call TRBJ1-1; TRBD1 aligns across 9 bases. This clonotype was obtained from an adult in good health. CDR3 DNA sequence: TGCGCCAGCAGCTTGGCAGGGACAGGGAGAAACACTGAAGCTTTCTTT. It is translated as CASSLAGTGRNTEAFF.